The rows below give T cell receptor beta chains drawn from one sample of a study of blood T cell repertoires in COVID-19. Generated by immunoSEQ multiplex PCR, the TCRdb table keeps only in-frame clones and is missing some. The sample lists around 300,000 clones, approximately 85% occurring once. Sequenced material: peripheral blood. The receptors shown here come from a man aged 18 to 30 with active or convalescent COVID-19. CDR3s include the opening cysteine and the closing phenylalanine or tryptophan. D genes are given only for firm matches. Size values are once, few and many counts, or a class for expanded clones, and some rows have none.

j_gene | len | v_gene | d_gene | abundance | CDR3nt | CDR3aa
TRBJ1-3 | 15 | TRBV27 | . | . | TGTGCCAGCAGTCGCCTCCAGGGCGGCGGAGACACCATATATTTT | CASSRLQGGGDTIYF
TRBJ1-1 | 14 | TRBV19 | . | once | TGTGCCAGTAGTATAGGTGGGGCGGGGGCTGAAGCTTTCTTT | CASSIGGAGAEAFF
TRBJ1-4 | 17 | TRBV6-2/TRBV6-3 | . | . | TGTGCCAGCAGTTACTCAGCTACTCCCGAACTTAATGAAAAACTGTTTTTT | CASSYSATPELNEKLFF
TRBJ1-2 | 16 | TRBV19 | . | . | TGTGCCAGTAGTTCAACAGGGATGGTAGAGTACTATGGCTACACCTTC | CASSSTGMVEYYGYTF
TRBJ1-4 | 14 | TRBV10-1 | . | . | TGCGCCAGCAGTCCGACATCGACAGGTGAAAAACTGTTTTTT | CASSPTSTGEKLFF
TRBJ2-1 | 15 | TRBV18 | . | . | TGTGCCAGCTCACCTGAACAGGGTTCCTACAATGAGCAGTTCTTC | CASSPEQGSYNEQFF
TRBJ2-2 | 17 | TRBV2 | TRBD1 | . | TGTGCCAGCAGGTTCGGGACAGCCCGTTCCTACACCGGGGAGCTGTTTTTT | CASRFGTARSYTGELFF
TRBJ2-3 | 14 | TRBV3-1/TRBV3-2 | . | . | TGTGCCAGCAGCCAAGGCGTCCGCACAGATACGCAGTATTTT | CASSQGVRTDTQYF
TRBJ1-5 | 21 | TRBV19 | . | . | TGTGCCAGTAGTATAGATCGAGGGGGGGGTGGTTCGACTTTGATAAATCAGCCCCAGCATTTT | CASSIDRGGGGSTLINQPQHF
TRBJ2-5 | 16 | TRBV6-2/TRBV6-3 | . | . | TGTGCCAGCAGTCTTCAGGGGAGGGACCTCCGTGAGACCCAGTACTTC | CASSLQGRDLRETQYF
TRBJ2-2 | 16 | TRBV9 | . | . | TGTGCCAGCAGCGTAAGACCTAGACGGGACACCGGGGAGCTGTTTTTT | CASSVRPRRDTGELFF
TRBJ1-1 | 11 | TRBV12-3/TRBV12-4 | . | once | TGTGCCAGCACCGGGGGGGGGCCCGCTTTCTTT | CASTGGGPAFF
TRBJ1-6 | 12 | TRBV7-9 | . | . | TGTGCCAGCAGCTCTTATAATTCACCCCTCCACTTT | CASSSYNSPLHF
TRBJ1-1 | 15 | TRBV5-1 | . | . | TGCGCCAGCAGCTTGGATTTTGGGGAGGGTACTGAAGCTTTCTTT | CASSLDFGEGTEAFF
TRBJ1-2 | 16 | TRBV4-1 | TRBD1 | once | TGCGCCAGCAGCCACCAGGGACAGGGGGGTAACTATGGCTACACCTTC | CASSHQGQGGNYGYTF
TRBJ2-5 | 14 | TRBV6-5 | . | . | TGTGCCAGCAGTCCGGGGACTGGGGGTAGGACCCAGTACTTC | CASSPGTGGRTQYF
TRBJ1-5 | 15 | TRBV9 | TRBD1 | . | TGTGCCAGCAGCGTAGCGACAGGGAAGGATCAGCCCCAGCATTTT | CASSVATGKDQPQHF
TRBJ1-2 | 14 | TRBV6-5 | TRBD1 | . | TGTGCCAGCAGTTACACAGGGGGCTATGAGGTCTACACCTTC | CASSYTGGYEVYTF
TRBJ1-2 | 15 | TRBV7-9 | . | . | TGTGCCAGCAGCTTAGCGGGTGGACAGTACTATGGCTACACCTTC | CASSLAGGQYYGYTF
TRBJ2-5 | 13 | TRBV19 | . | . | TGTGCCAGTAGTATCAGGTACCAAGAGACCCAGTACTTC | CASSIRYQETQYF
TRBJ2-3 | 17 | TRBV27 | TRBD2 | . | TGTGCCAGCAGTTTATACCTAGCGGGGGGGCCCCCAGATACGCAGTATTTT | CASSLYLAGGPPDTQYF
TRBJ2-5 | 17 | TRBV5-1 | TRBD2 | . | TGCGCCAGCAGCTTGGGACTAGCGGGGGATACGCAAGAGACCCAGTACTTC | CASSLGLAGDTQETQYF
TRBJ1-2 | 15 | TRBV13 | . | . | TGTGCCAGCGGTGAACTTCTGAACCTTAACTATGGCTACACCTTC | CASGELLNLNYGYTF
TRBJ2-7 | 18 | TRBV10-3 | TRBD1 | . | TGTGCCACCCAAGGAGGGGGACAGGGTAAAGAGAGAGTGTACGAGCAGTACTTC | CATQGGGQGKERVYEQYF
TRBJ2-1 | 16 | TRBV7-3 | TRBD1 | . | TGTGCCAGCAGCTTAGTCGGGACAGGTCGGTACAATGAGCAGTTCTTC | CASSLVGTGRYNEQFF
TRBJ2-1 | 13 | TRBV15 | . | . | TGTGCCACCAGCAGATCTCAGGGCAATGAGCAGTTCTTC | CATSRSQGNEQFF
TRBJ1-1 | 13 | TRBV3-1/TRBV3-2 | . | . | TGTGCCAGCAGCCCGAGGACTAACACTGAAGCTTTCTTT | CASSPRTNTEAFF
TRBJ1-4 | 16 | TRBV18 | . | once | TGTGCCAGCTCACCACGACAGCCGGTAAACTCGGAAAAACTGTTTTTT | CASSPRQPVNSEKLFF
TRBJ2-1 | 18 | TRBV11-2 | TRBD1 | once | TGTGCCAGCAGCCAAGGGGGATTGACAGGGGCGTTATCGAATGAGCAGTTCTTC | CASSQGGLTGALSNEQFF
TRBJ2-1 | 14 | TRBV6-5 | . | . | TGTGCCAGCAGGGAGGTTGGAGGGGCGAGTGAGCAGTTCTTC | CASREVGGASEQFF
TRBJ2-3 | 14 | TRBV25-1 | . | . | TGTGCCAGCAGTGAACCGGGGGATCTCAGGACGCAGTATTTT | CASSEPGDLRTQYF
TRBJ2-1 | 14 | TRBV15 | TRBD1 | . | TGTGCCACCAGCGGAACAGGGGTGGAGAATGAGCAGTTCTTC | CATSGTGVENEQFF
TRBJ2-1 | 21 | TRBV1 | . | once | TGCACCAGCAGCCAGATCTTGACCGGGACTAGCGGGGGGGCGTGTTACAATGAGCAGTTCTTC | CTSSQILTGTSGGACYNEQFF
TRBJ1-5 | 14 | TRBV9 | . | once | TGTGCCAGCAGCGTAGCCCCAGGTCCACAGCCCCAGCATTTT | CASSVAPGPQPQHF
TRBJ1-5 | 15 | TRBV6-5 | TRBD1 | once | TGTGCCAGCATCGTTTCAGGGGGAGGCAATCAGCCCCAGCATTTT | CASIVSGGGNQPQHF
TRBJ1-4 | 15 | TRBV10-2 | TRBD1 | once | TGCGCCAGCAGTGGCCTACAGGGGACTAATGAAAAACTGTTTTTT | CASSGLQGTNEKLFF